Each of the 6 T cell receptor beta chains below was sequenced from the same sample in a study of T cells in localized non-small cell lung cancer. Using immunoSEQ multiplex PCR, the repertoire was profiled, and TCRdb retains in-frame clones only, with some absent. This sample has 70,000 to 85,000 clones; 65% to 85% occur once, and the top ten carry 1.3%. The starting material was peripheral blood, obtained before any cancer treatment. Receptor source: a female donor aged 60 or older with stage I lung adenocarcinoma.

V gene TRBV4-1 combines with J gene TRBJ2-3; D gene ambiguous. The CDR3 is made up of 16 amino acids. V was shortened by 0 bases and J by 2 bases, with 12 bases between the two germline ends. Germline V gene sequence: CDR1 MGHRA, CDR2 YSYEKL. CDR3 loop: CASSQEGSLNTDTQYF. CDR3 sequence (DNA): TGCGCCAGCAGCCAAGAAGGCAGCCTGAACACAGATACGCAGTATTTT.

The chain employs TRBV27 and TRBJ1-5; 7 nucleotides align to TRBD1. Germline assignment: CDR1 MNHEY and CDR2 SMNVEV (reference sequence). This CDR3 has 15 residues. V was clipped by 5 bases and J by 3 bases; unmatched bases: 7. CDR3 amino acids: CASSPETGHNQPQHF. The CDR3 DNA is TGTGCCAGCAGTCCGGAGACAGGGCACAATCAGCCCCAGCATTTT.

The chain joins TRBV28 to TRBJ2-5; 7 bases match TRBD1. From germline, CDR1 is MDHEN and CDR2 SYDVKM. CDR3 length equals 17 residues. Germline trimming cut 3 bases from V and 7 bases from J; bases unmatched to any gene: 17. CDR3 nucleotide sequence: TGTGCCAGCAGTTTCCCCGGGCCCCGACAGGGCCTGGGGACCCAGTACTTC. Translating it yields CASSFPGPRQGLGTQYF.

V and J are TRBV7-2 and TRBJ2-1; no clear D. Trimming shortened V by 4 bases and J by 0 bases, and 4 bases separated the two germline ends. The CDR3 consists of 13 residues. Germline V lookup: CDR1 SGHTA, CDR2 FQGNSA. The CDR3 region has the DNA TGTGCCAGCAGCTCCAACTCCTACAATGAGCAGTTCTTC. Protein sequence: CASSSNSYNEQFF.

This clone was picked up one time. The chain links TRBV4-1 to TRBJ2-3; D remains ambiguous. V shed 0 bases and J shed 5 bases, with 6 bases lying between them. There are 13 residues in the CDR3. CDR1 and CDR2 (germline): MGHRA, YSYEKL. CDR3 sequence reads: CASSQEVGDTQYF. Written as DNA, the CDR3 is TGCGCCAGCAGCCAAGAGGTAGGAGATACGCAGTATTTT.

V gene TRBV18 combines with J gene TRBJ2-3, with D unclear. Deletions cut 4 bases from V and 8 bases from J, with 16 bases between. Germline CDR1 reads KGHSH; CDR2 reads LQKENI. CDR3 length: 14 amino acids. CDR3 in amino acids: CASSQDPEYGTQYF. In DNA form, the CDR3 reads TGTGCCAGCTCACAAGACCCGGAGTACGGTACGCAGTATTTT.